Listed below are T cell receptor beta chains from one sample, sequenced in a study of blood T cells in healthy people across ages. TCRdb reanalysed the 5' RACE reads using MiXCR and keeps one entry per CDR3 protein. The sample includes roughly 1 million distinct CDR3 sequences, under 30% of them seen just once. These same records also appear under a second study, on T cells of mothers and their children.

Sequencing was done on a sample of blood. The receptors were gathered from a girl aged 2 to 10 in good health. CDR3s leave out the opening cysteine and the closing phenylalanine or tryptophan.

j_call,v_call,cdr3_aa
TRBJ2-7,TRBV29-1,SVRGGASYEQY
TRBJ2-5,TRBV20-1,SAPGQY
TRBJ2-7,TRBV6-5,ASSYSSSGSLYEQY
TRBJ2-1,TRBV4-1,ASSQEGPGGSEQF
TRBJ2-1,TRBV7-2,ASIGRGGNYNEQF
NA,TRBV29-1,SVVFGTPDYEQY
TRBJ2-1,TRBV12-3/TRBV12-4,ASSFDGGYNEQF
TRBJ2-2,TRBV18,ASSPTANTGELF
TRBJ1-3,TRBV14,ASSPQAGGYSGNTIY
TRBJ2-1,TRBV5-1,ASSFGGSPYNEQF
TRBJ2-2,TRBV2,ASRGDDGELF
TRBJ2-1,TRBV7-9,ASSTGSNNEQF
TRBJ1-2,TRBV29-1,SVEDRKRGPTYGYT
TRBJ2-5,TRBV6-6,ASSELRESPQY
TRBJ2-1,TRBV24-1,ATSDPAPRDNEQF
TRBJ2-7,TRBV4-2,ASSQAAGAYEQY
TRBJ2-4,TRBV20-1,SARVASGSYIQY
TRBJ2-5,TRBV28,ASSLSLAGVEETQY
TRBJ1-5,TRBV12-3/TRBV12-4,ASSFKGDSNQPQH
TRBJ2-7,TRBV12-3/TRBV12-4,ASLGLAPEQY
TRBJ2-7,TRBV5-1,ASSFQGWDYEQY
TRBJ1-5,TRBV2,ASSVSGAINQPQH
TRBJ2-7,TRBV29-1,SVVLRLAVEQY
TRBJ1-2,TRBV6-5,ASSYFDRGQGYT
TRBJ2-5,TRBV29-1,SVVGTRGLNRETQY
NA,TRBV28,ASSPRSGLADEQF
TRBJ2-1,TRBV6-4,ASSDSGGATNEQF
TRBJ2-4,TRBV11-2,ASSTGGSKNIQY
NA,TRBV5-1,ASSLEPVSYEQY
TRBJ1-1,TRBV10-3,ATKTGTDTEAF
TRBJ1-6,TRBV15,ATSRDQGGGSPLH
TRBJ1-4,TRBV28,ASSEGTNEKLF
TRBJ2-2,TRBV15,ATSRARGVRNTGELF
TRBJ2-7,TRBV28,ASSSRVGTGIHEQY
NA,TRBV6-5,ASRLQGSYEQY
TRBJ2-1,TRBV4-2,ASTIRIDLAGGNEQF
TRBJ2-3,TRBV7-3,ASSLGPADTQY
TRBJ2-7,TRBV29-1,SVRTGGIYEQY
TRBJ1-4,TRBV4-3,ASSQSPSTGTAYEKLF
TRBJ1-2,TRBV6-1,ASSATGVANYGYT
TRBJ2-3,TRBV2,ASRGRWSGTDTQY
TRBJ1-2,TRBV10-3,AISETALRDRAGYT
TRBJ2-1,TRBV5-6,ASSPTGTSGYNEQF
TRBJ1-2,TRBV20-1,SARDLQGNYGYT
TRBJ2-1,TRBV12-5,ASGLWSGGDNEQF
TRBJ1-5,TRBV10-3,AISEGGMGNQPQH
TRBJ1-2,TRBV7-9,ASSLAYTSAKKGGYT
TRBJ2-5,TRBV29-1,SVELSNLQETQY
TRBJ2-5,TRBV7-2,ASSLWTGNQETQY
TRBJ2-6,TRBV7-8,ASSLVPGPDPSGANVLT
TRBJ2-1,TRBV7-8,ASSLVRILAGKVEQF
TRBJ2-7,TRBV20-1,SARDWETGPTYEQY
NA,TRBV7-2,ASSLGRSSGGWEQF
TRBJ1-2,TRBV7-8,ASRGGFNYGYT
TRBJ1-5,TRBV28,ASSPFTGDQPQH
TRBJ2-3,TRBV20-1,SARMQVIDTQY
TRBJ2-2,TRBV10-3,AISKGAGGRTGELF
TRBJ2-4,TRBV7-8,ASSWTGGGMGNIQY
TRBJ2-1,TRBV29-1,SVQGTSDIHEQF